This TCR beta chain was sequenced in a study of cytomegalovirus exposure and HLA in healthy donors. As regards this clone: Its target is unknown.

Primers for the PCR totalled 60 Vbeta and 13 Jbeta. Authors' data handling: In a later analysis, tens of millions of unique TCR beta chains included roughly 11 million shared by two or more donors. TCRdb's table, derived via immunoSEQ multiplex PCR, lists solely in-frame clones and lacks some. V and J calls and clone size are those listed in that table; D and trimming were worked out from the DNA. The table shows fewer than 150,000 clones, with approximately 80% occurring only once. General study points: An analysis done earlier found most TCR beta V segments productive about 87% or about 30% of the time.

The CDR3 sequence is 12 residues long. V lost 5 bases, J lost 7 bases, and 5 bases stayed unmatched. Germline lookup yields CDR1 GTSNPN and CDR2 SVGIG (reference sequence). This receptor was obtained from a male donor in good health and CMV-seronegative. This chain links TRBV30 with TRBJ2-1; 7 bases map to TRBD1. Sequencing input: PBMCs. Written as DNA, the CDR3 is TGTGCCTGGTCACAGGGGTATAATGAGCAGTTCTTC. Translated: CAWSQGYNEQFF. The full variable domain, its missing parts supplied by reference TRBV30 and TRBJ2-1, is SQTIHQWPATLVQPVGSPLSLECTVEGTSNPNLYWYRQAAGRGLQLLFYSVGIGQISSEVPQNLSASRPQDRQFILSSKKLLLSDSGFYLCAWSQGYNEQFFGPGTRLTVL.